Presented here are 19 T cell receptor beta chains from one specimen sequenced in a study of cytomegalovirus exposure and HLA in healthy donors. Both 60 Vbeta primers and 13 Jbeta primers went into the PCR. The data were produced by immunoSEQ multiplex PCR, yet TCRdb's version contains in-frame clones alone and is incomplete. Seen here are approximately 130,000 clones, over 65% observed once, and the top ten hold roughly 2%. The specimen sequenced was PBMCs. These receptors were collected from a man younger than 30 in good health and CMV-seronegative.

This clone was recorded only once. The V gene is TRBV11-2, the J gene TRBJ1-1; a possible D gene is TRBD1 (5 bases). The ends were cut back, 1 base at V and 0 bases at J, with 12 bases in the middle. The length of the CDR3 is 16 residues. Germline V gene data show CDR1 as SGHAT and CDR2 as FQNNGV. As DNA, the CDR3 is TGTGCCAGCAGCTTAGTTATGGGGCAGGTGAACACTGAAGCTTTCTTT. It codes for CASSLVMGQVNTEAFF.

This chain joins TRBV6-5 and TRBJ1-6; 9 bases map to TRBD1. The germline CDR1 and CDR2 sequences are MNHEY and SVGAGI. V trimming: 6 bases; J trimming: 10 bases; junction bases outside the gene matches: 4. The CDR3 spans 13 residues. The CDR3 loop is CASSRDRDSPLHF. In nucleotides, the CDR3 is TGTGCCAGCAGCCGGGACAGGGACTCACCCCTCCACTTT.

V usage is TRBV7-9 and J usage is TRBJ1-1, with a weak D call TRBD1 (6 bases). CDR3 length equals 14 residues. V was cut by 5 bases and J by 0 bases, with 10 bases left in between. Germline V gene data show CDR1 as SEHNR and CDR2 as FQNEAQ (reference sequence). This CDR3 reads CASSTQGLNTEAFF. The CDR3 DNA sequence: TGTGCCAGCAGCACACAGGGCTTGAACACTGAAGCTTTCTTT.

The chain joins TRBV10-3 to TRBJ2-1; 11 positions agree with TRBD2. Germline CDR1 and CDR2: ENHRY and SYGVKD. CDR3 length: 15 residues. V lost 10 bases and J lost 3; bases outside the gene matches: 8. The CDR3 nucleotides read TGTGCCACCCACCCTACTAGCGGGGGCTACAATGAGCAGTTCTTC. Amino acids: CATHPTSGGYNEQFF.

This chain connects TRBV15 to TRBJ1-1; D is possibly TRBD1 (6 bases). Germline-derived CDR1 and CDR2 are LNHNV and YYDKDF (reference sequence). This CDR3 has 13 residues. V was shortened by 5 bases and J by 5 bases, with 12 bases between the two germline ends. The CDR3, as DNA: TGTGCCACCAGCGGTACTAGGGGGACTGAAGCTTTCTTT. Amino acid sequence: CATSGTRGTEAFF.

This clone has a handful of counts. The genes are TRBV19 and TRBJ1-5; TRBD1 matches 10 bases. Germline values: CDR1 LNHDA, CDR2 SQIVND (reference sequence). V was clipped by 7 bases and J by 3 bases; unmatched bases: 9. This CDR3 region has 16 residues. The CDR3 DNA reads as TGTGCCAGTACGTCCCCGGACAGGGGGTACAATCAGCCCCAGCATTTT. It is translated as CASTSPDRGYNQPQHF. The complete variable domain, with remaining parts taken from reference TRBV19 and TRBJ1-5, reads DGGITQSPKYLFRKEGQNVTLSCEQNLNHDAMYWYRQDPGQGLRLIYYSQIVNDFQKGDIAEGYSVSREKKESFPLTVTSAQKNPTAFYLCASTSPDRGYNQPQHFGDGTRLSIL.

V usage is TRBV7-3 and J usage is TRBJ1-1, with 8 positions matching TRBD1. Germline assignment: CDR1 SGHTA and CDR2 FQGTGA. V lost 5 bases to trimming and J lost 4 bases; unmatched junction nucleotides: 6. CDR3 length: 14 residues. The CDR3 DNA reads TGTGCCAGCAGCCCGACGGACAGGGTCACTGAAGCTTTCTTT. Amino acids: CASSPTDRVTEAFF.

The chain uses TRBV9 and TRBJ2-3, with 9 nucleotides matching TRBD2. Germline loops: CDR1 SGDLS, CDR2 YYNGEE. The CDR3 runs 15 residues. Unmatched junction bases numbered 3, after V lost 0 bases and J lost 4 bases. This CDR3 is CASSVDSGGADTQYF. CDR3 DNA sequence: TGTGCCAGCAGCGTAGATAGCGGGGGCGCAGATACGCAGTATTTT.

The chain has TRBV6-5 and TRBJ1-2; D perhaps matches TRBD1 (6 bases). Trimming removed 6 bases at V and 6 bases at J, with 14 bases between. Germline CDR1 is MNHEY and CDR2 is SVGAGI. The CDR3 runs to 13 residues. CDR3 amino acids: CASSNVGAHGYTF. As DNA, the CDR3 is TGTGCCAGCAGCAACGTGGGGGCGCATGGCTACACCTTC.

The chain uses TRBV5-1 and TRBJ2-1; D might be TRBD1 (7 bases). The CDR3 has 16 residues. The germline V gene has CDR1 SGHRS and CDR2 YFSETQ. The germline V and J ends were trimmed by 8 bases and 4 bases, with 22 bases remaining between them. CDR3 residues: CASQTGGGAGYNEQFF. CDR3 coding DNA: TGCGCCAGTCAAACTGGAGGGGGCGCGGGGTACAATGAGCAGTTCTTC.

The chain combines TRBV5-1 with TRBJ2-7, with 8 bases aligning to TRBD2. The J segment lost 4 bases and the V segment lost 4 bases, leaving 4 bases of the junction unmatched. The CDR3 consists of 13 residues. Germline V gene data show CDR1 as SGHRS and CDR2 as YFSETQ. The CDR3 spells CASSPGLGYEQYF. CDR3 in DNA: TGCGCCAGCAGCCCGGGACTAGGGTACGAGCAGTACTTC.

This chain uses TRBV5-6 with TRBJ2-2, with 10 bases lining up with TRBD2. The J segment lost 4 bases and the V segment lost 0 bases, leaving 3 bases of the junction unmatched. This CDR3 comprises 16 residues. Germline lookup yields CDR1 SGHDT and CDR2 YYEEEE. The CDR3, as DNA: TGTGCCAGCAGCTTGGGTAGCGGGGGGTTCACCGGGGAGCTGTTTTTT. Protein sequence: CASSLGSGGFTGELFF.

The V call is TRBV4-3, the J call TRBJ1-2, with 7 nucleotides matching TRBD1. V was clipped by 4 bases and J by 4 bases; unmatched bases: 9. The CDR3 sequence is 15 residues long. Germline V gene sequence: CDR1 LGHNA, CDR2 YSLEER. The CDR3 region has the DNA TGCGCCAGCAGCCGGCGACAGGGTATCACCTATGGCTACACCTTC. As protein: CASSRRQGITYGYTF.

The CDR3 loop reads CASSSGLAGPLLYEQYF. The DNA for the CDR3 is TGTGCCAGCAGTTCAGGACTAGCGGGGCCCCTACTTTACGAGCAGTACTTC. The chain employs TRBV28 and TRBJ2-7; the match to TRBD2 covers 12 bases. This CDR3 is 17 amino acids long. With 4 bases clipped from V and 4 bases from J, the junction kept 11 bases outside the gene matches. The germline V gene encodes CDR1 MDHEN and CDR2 SYDVKM. Full variable domain (missing parts from reference TRBV28 and TRBJ2-7): DVKVTQSSRYLVKRTGEKVFLECVQDMDHENMFWYRQDPGLGLRLIYFSYDVKMKEKGDIPEGYSVSREKKERFSLILESASTNQTSMYLCASSSGLAGPLLYEQYFGPGTRLTVT.

The gene calls are TRBV11-2 and TRBJ2-7; 7 nucleotides align to TRBD2. This CDR3 is built from 14 residues. CDR1 and CDR2 (germline): SGHAT, FQNNGV. V lost 6 bases, J lost 3 bases, and 8 bases stayed unmatched. The CDR3 reads CASSPRGGYYEQYF. The CDR3 DNA reads TGTGCCAGCAGTCCCCGGGGAGGGTACTACGAGCAGTACTTC.

This sequence joins TRBV5-1 and TRBJ2-7, with a tentative D call TRBD1 (7 bases). This CDR3 region has 15 residues. Germline CDR1 SGHRS, CDR2 YFSETQ. The V end was cut by 2 bases, the J end by 7 bases, with 19 bases between. The CDR3 loop reads CASSLSGQVGGEQYF. The CDR3 bases are TGCGCCAGCAGCTTAAGCGGACAGGTTGGGGGGGAGCAGTACTTC. Supplemented by reference TRBV5-1 and TRBJ2-7, the full variable domain reads KAGVTQTPRYLIKTRGQQVTLSCSPISGHRSVSWYQQTPGQGLQFLFEYFSETQRNKGNFPGRFSGRQFSNSRSEMNVSTLELGDSALYLCASSLSGQVGGEQYFGPGTRLTVT.

The chain employs TRBV6-5 and TRBJ1-1, with a weak D call TRBD1 (5 bases). The CDR3 extends over 14 amino acids. Trimming took off 2 bases at V and 1 base at J, with 8 bases between the two ends. Germline V gene data show CDR1 as MNHEY and CDR2 as SVGAGI. CDR3 nucleotide sequence: TGTGCCAGCAGTTACCTAGGACAGAACACTGAAGCTTTCTTT. Encoded protein: CASSYLGQNTEAFF.

The V and J genes are TRBV11-2 and TRBJ1-1; TRBD1 might be the D (5 bases). This CDR3 is 14 amino acids long. The V end lost 8 bases, the J end lost 1 base, and 14 bases lay between the germline ends. Germline V CDR1 and CDR2: SGHAT, FQNNGV. In DNA, the CDR3 is TGTGCCAGCCGACTCCAAACAGGGAACACTGAAGCTTTCTTT. Residues: CASRLQTGNTEAFF.

The J gene is TRBJ1-4, the V gene TRBV6-5, with a possible D match to TRBD1 (5 bases). The CDR3 runs to 15 residues. Trimming took 4 bases from V and 7 from J, leaving 16 bases between them. In germline, CDR1 is MNHEY, CDR2 SVGAGI. CDR3 sequence: CASSSFGGEGEKLFF. In nucleotides, the CDR3 is TGTGCCAGCAGTTCCTTTGGAGGGGAGGGTGAAAAACTGTTTTTT.